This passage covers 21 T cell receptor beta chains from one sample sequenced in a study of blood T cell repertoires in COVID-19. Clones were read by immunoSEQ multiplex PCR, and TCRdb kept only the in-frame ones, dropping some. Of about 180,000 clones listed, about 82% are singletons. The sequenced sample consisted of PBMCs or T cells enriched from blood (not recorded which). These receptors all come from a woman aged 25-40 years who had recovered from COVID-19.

The DNA of the CDR3 is TGTGCCACCTGGGGCGGCACCTATACAATGAACACTGAAGCTTTCTTT. It encodes CATWGGTYTMNTEAFF. The rearrangement uses TRBV28 and TRBJ1-1; TRBD1 might be the D (5 bases). V dropped 10 bases and J dropped 0 bases, with 21 bases sitting between them. This CDR3 comprises 16 residues. The V gene's germline CDR1 is MDHEN and CDR2 SYDVKM.

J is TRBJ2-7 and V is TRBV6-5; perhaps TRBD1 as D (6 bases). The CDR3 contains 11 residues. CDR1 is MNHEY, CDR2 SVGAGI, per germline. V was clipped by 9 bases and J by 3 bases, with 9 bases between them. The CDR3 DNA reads TGTGCCAGTAGGGGGATCTACGAGCAGTACTTC. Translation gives CASRGIYEQYF.

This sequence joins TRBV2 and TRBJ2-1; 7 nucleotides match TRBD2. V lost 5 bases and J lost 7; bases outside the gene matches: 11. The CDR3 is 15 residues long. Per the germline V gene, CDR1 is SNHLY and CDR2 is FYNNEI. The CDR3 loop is CASSTGGSGANEQFF. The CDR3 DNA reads TGTGCCAGCAGTACGGGCGGGAGCGGGGCGAATGAGCAGTTCTTC.

The CDR3 DNA is TGTGCCAGCAGCTTGGCCAGGGAAGTAGCGAACACTGAAGCTTTCTTT. Its translation: CASSLAREVANTEAFF. The chain uses TRBV5-6 and TRBJ1-1; D may be TRBD1 (5 bases). The CDR3 sequence is 16 residues long. Per germline, CDR1 SGHDT and CDR2 YYEEEE. V lost 0 bases to trimming and J lost 1 base, with 13 bases between them. Variable domain in full (rest from reference TRBV5-6 and TRBJ1-1): DAGVTQSPTHLIKTRGQQVTLRCSPKSGHDTVSWYQQALGQGPQFIFQYYEEEERQRGNFPDRFSGHQFPNYSSELNVNALLLGDSALYLCASSLAREVANTEAFFGQGTRLTVV.

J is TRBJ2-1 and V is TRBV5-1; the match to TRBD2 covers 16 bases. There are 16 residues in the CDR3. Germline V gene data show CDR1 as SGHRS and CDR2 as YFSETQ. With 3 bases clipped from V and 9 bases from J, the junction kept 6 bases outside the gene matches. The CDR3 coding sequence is TGCGCCAGCAGCTACGGGACTAGCGGGAGGGCCGGTGAGCAGTTCTTC. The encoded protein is CASSYGTSGRAGEQFF.

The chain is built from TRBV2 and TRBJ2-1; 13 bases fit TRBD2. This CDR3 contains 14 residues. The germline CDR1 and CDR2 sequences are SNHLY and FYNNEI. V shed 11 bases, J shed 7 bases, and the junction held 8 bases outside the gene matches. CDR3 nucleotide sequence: TGTGCCGGGACAACTAGCGGGAGGGTGAATGAGCAGTTCTTC. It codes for CAGTTSGRVNEQFF.

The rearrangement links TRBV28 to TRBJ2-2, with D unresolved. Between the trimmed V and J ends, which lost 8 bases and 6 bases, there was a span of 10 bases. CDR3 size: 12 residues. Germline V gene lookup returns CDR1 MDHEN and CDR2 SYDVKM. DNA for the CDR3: TGTGCCAGCGAACCTATGGCCGGGGAGCTGTTTTTT. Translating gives CASEPMAGELFF.

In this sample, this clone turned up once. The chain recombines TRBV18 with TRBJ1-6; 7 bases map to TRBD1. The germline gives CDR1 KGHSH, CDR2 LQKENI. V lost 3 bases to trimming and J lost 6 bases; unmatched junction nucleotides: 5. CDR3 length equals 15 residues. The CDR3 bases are TGTGCCAGCTCACCCGGCCGGGACAGTAATTCACCCCTCCACTTT. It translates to CASSPGRDSNSPLHF.

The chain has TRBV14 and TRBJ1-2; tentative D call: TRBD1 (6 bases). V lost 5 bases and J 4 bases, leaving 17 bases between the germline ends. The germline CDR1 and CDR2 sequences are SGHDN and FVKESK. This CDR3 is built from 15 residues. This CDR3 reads CASSLGVDRPYGYTF. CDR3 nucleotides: TGTGCCAGCAGCTTAGGGGTGGACAGACCCTATGGCTACACCTTC.

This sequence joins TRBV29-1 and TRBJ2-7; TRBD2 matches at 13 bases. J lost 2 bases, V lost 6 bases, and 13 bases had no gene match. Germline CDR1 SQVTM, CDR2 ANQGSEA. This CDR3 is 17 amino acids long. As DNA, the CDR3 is TGCAGCGTGGCCGGGGGACTAGCGGGATCGGTAACCTACGAGCAGTACTTC. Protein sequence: CSVAGGLAGSVTYEQYF.

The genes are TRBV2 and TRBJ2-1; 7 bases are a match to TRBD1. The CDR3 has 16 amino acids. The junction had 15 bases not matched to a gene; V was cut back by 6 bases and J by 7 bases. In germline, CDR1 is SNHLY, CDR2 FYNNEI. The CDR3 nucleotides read TGTGCCAGCAGAGCCCCGGGACAGTCGTACAGTAATGAGCAGTTCTTC. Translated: CASRAPGQSYSNEQFF. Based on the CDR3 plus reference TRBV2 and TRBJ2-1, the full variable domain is EPEVTQTPSHQVTQMGQEVILRCVPISNHLYFYWYRQILGQKVEFLVSFYNNEISEKSEIFDDQFSVERPDGSNFTLKIRSTKLEDSAMYFCASRAPGQSYSNEQFFGPGTRLTVL.

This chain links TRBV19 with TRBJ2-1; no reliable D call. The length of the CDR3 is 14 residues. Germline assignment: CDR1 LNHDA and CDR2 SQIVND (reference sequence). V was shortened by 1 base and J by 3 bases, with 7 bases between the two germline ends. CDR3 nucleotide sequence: TGTGCCAGTAGTATAGGAACTCTCTACAATGAGCAGTTCTTC. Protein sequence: CASSIGTLYNEQFF.

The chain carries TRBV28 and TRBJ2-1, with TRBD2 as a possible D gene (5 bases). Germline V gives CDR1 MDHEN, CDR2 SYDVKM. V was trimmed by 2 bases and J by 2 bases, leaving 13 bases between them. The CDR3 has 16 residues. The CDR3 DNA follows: TGTGCCAGCAGTTTAGATACTAGTGGCGCCTACAATGAGCAGTTCTTC. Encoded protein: CASSLDTSGAYNEQFF. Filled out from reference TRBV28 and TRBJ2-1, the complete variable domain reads DVKVTQSSRYLVKRTGEKVFLECVQDMDHENMFWYRQDPGLGLRLIYFSYDVKMKEKGDIPEGYSVSREKKERFSLILESASTNQTSMYLCASSLDTSGAYNEQFFGPGTRLTVL.

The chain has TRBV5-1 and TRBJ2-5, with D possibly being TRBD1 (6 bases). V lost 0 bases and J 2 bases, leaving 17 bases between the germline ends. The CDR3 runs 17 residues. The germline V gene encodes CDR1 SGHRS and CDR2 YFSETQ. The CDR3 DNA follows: TGCGCCAGCAGCTTGGGAGTACTGGACAGAACGCAAGAGACCCAGTACTTC. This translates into CASSLGVLDRTQETQYF.

CDR3 sequence reads: CASGRGLAGGSTDTQYF. CDR3 DNA: TGTGCTAGTGGTAGGGGACTAGCGGGAGGTAGCACAGATACGCAGTATTTT. This chain links TRBV12-5 with TRBJ2-3; 15 bases are shared with TRBD2. The germline CDR1 and CDR2 sequences are LGHNT and FRNRAP. The CDR3 is 17 amino acids. With 5 bases clipped from V and 0 bases from J, the junction kept 3 bases outside the gene matches.

The CDR3 loop reads CASSVGPFTGTNSPLHF. The CDR3, as DNA: TGTGCCAGCAGCGTAGGCCCCTTTACAGGAACAAATTCACCCCTCCACTTT. The chain combines TRBV9 with TRBJ1-6; tentatively, D is TRBD1 (5 bases). V was shortened by 0 bases and J by 7 bases, with 17 bases between the two germline ends. In germline, CDR1 is SGDLS, CDR2 YYNGEE. The CDR3 consists of 17 residues.

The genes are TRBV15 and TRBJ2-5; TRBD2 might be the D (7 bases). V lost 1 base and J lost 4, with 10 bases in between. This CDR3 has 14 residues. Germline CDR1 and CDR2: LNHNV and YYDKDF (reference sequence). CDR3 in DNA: TGTGCCACCAGCAGAGGACGGGGGGCAGAGACCCAGTACTTC. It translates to CATSRGRGAETQYF.

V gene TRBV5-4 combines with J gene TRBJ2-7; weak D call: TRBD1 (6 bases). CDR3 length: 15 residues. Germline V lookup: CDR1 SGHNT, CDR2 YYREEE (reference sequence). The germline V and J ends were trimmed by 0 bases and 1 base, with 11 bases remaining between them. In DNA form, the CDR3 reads TGTGCCAGCAGCTTGGTCTCACAGGGATCCTACGAGCAGTACTTC. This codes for CASSLVSQGSYEQYF.

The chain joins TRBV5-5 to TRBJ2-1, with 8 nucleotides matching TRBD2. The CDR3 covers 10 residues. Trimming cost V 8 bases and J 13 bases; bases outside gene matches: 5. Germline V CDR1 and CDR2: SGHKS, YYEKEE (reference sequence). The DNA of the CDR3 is TGTGCCAGGACGGGGGGGCTTCAGTTCTTC. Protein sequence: CARTGGLQFF.

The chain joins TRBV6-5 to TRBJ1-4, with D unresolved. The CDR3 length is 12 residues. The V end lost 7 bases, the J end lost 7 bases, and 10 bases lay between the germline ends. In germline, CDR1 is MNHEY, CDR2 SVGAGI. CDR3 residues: CASNPRGEKLFF. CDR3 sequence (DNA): TGTGCCAGCAATCCTCGGGGTGAAAAACTGTTTTTT.

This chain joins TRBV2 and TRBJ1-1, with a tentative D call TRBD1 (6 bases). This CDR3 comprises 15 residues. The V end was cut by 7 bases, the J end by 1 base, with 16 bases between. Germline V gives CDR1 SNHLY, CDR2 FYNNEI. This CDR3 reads CASISQGNGNTEAFF. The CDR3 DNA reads TGTGCCAGCATATCTCAGGGGAATGGGAACACTGAAGCTTTCTTT.